This TCR beta chain was recorded in a study of T cell repertoires in cytomegalovirus infection. Study summary: Matching HLA type and CMV infection were both indicated by public TCR beta signatures.

TCRdb re-analysed the reads in MiXCR, keeping a single row per CDR3 protein. Among almost 550,000 distinct CDR3 sequences listed, more than 15% were seen once. Notes on the study in general: Accumulated public TCR beta family frequency recognized individuals carrying CMV together with the relevant HLA.

Many counts were recorded for this clonotype. The antigen remains undetermined. CDR1 SEHNR and CDR2 FQNEAQ come from the germline V gene (reference sequence). CDR3 length equals 15 residues. The V gene lost 5 bases and the J gene lost 2 bases, with 15 bases spanning the gap. This clonotype was sampled from a human donor in good health (CMV status not recorded). Some clones in this sample may be carry-over from other donors' samples. The chain employs TRBV7-9 and TRBJ1-2; maybe TRBD1 (5 bases). What was sequenced was CD8+ T cells from PBMCs. The CDR3 region has the DNA TGTGCCAGCAGCCTTACACAGGACCCGAACTATGGCTACACCTTC. Protein sequence: CASSLTQDPNYGYTF.